This T cell receptor (beta chain) was identified during a study of beta chain features in type 1 diabetes. Study conclusions and caveats: TCRB CDR3 length was moderately but significantly reduced in all four CD4+ subsets of Type 1 diabetes patients.

The investigators reverse transcribed all of the isolated RNA, so they sequenced expressed TCRB transcripts. Sequencing used immunoSEQ multiplex PCR; TCRdb keeps in-frame clones, though not all of them. The sample lists 250,000 to 300,000 clones; 8% were seen once. Details on this clone: The target antigen is unknown.

The sequenced sample consisted of central memory CD4+ T cells from blood. The clonotype was recovered from a woman under 30 in good health.

The DNA for the CDR3 is TGTGCCAGCAGCTCCATAGGGGGAGGGACTGAAGCTTTCTTT. Translated, it gives CASSSIGGGTEAFF. The chain carries TRBV11-2 and TRBJ1-1, with D perhaps matching TRBD1 (6 bases). In germline, CDR1 is SGHAT, CDR2 FQNNGV. CDR3 length: 14 amino acids. Trimming took off 4 bases at V and 5 bases at J, with 14 bases between the two ends.